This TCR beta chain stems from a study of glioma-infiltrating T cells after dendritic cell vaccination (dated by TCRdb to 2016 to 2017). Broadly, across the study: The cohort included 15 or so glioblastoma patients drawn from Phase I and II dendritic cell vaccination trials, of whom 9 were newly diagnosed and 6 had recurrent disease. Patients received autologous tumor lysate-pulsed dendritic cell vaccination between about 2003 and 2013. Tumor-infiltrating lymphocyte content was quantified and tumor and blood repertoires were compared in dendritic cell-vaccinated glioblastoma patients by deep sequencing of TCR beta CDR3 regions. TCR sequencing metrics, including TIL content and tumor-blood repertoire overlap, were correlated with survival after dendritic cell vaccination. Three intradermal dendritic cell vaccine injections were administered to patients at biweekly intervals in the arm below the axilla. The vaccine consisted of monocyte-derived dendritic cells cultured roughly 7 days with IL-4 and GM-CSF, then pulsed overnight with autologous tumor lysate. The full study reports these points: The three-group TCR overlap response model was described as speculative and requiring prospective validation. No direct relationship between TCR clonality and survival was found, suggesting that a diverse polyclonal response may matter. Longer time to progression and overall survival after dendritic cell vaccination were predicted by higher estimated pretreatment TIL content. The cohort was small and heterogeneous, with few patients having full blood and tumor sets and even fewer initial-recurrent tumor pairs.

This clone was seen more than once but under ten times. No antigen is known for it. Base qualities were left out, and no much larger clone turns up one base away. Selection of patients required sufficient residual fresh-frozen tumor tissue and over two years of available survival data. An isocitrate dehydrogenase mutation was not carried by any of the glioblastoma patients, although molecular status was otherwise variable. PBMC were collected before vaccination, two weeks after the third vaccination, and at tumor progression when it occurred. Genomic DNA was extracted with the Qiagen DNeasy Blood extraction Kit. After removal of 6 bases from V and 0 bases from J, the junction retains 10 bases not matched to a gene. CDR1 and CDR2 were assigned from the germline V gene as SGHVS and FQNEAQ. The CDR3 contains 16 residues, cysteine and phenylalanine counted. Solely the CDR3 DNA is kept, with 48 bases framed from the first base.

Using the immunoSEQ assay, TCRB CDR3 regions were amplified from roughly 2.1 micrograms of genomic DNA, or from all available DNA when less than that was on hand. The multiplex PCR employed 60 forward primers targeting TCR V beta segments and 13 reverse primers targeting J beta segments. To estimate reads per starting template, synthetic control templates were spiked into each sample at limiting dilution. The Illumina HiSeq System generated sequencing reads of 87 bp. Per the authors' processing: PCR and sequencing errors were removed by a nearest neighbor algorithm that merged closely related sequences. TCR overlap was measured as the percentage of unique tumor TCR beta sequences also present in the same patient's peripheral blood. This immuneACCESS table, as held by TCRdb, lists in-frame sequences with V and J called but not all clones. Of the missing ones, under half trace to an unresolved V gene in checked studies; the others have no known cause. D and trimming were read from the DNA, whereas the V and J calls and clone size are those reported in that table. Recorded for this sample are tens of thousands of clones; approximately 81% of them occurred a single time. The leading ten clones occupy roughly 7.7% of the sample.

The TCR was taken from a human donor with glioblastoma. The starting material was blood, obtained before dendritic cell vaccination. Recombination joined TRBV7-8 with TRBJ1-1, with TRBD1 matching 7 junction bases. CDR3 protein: CASRTGTVRMNTEAFF. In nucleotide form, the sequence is TGTGCCAGCAGAACCGGGACAGTTCGCATGAACACTGAAGCTTTCTTT. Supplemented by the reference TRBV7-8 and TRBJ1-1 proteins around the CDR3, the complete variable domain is GAGVSQSPRYKVAKRGQDVALRCDPISGHVSLFWYQQALGQGPEFLTYFQNEAQLDKSGLPSDRFFAERPEGSVSTLKIQRTQQEDSAVYLCASRTGTVRMNTEAFFGQGTRLTVV.